This T cell receptor beta chain was sequenced for a study of blood T cell repertoires in COVID-19. The wider study: From T cells, B-cell-depleted T cells, or PBMCs came the material, which was cDNA or gDNA.

This clone was picked up one time. The ends lost 0 bases at V and 6 bases at J; junction bases unmatched: 12. This CDR3 comprises 19 residues. Germline V CDR1 and CDR2: KGHDR, SFDVKD. How the authors handled the data: Reference gene primers were amplified, and this amplification served to estimate nucleated cell counts. This table comes from immunoSEQ multiplex PCR, and its TCRdb copy is limited to in-frame clones, with some not included. Clonal size and the V and J genes are those of that table, whereas D and trimming came from the DNA. The data hold nearly 90,000 clones, with about 90% observed a single time.

Material: peripheral blood. This receptor was obtained from a man older than 75 with acute or convalescent COVID-19. The rearrangement joins TRBV24-1 to TRBJ2-7; 14 bases agree with TRBD2. The CDR3 DNA reads TGTGCCACCAGTGATTTGCAGACTAGCGGGGGGGCGGGAAGAGGCGAGCAGTACTTC. This gives the protein CATSDLQTSGGAGRGEQYF.